This T cell receptor beta chain was sequenced during a study of T-cell reconstitution after alpha-beta-depleted transplantation in children. This clonotype showed up just a few times. Its target is unknown. Preparation of the TCRbeta library used unique molecular identifiers. TCRdb processed the PCR reads anew with MiXCR; each CDR3 protein has one entry. The table lists fewer than 350,000 distinct CDR3 sequences, approximately 10% of them singletons, with less than 25% in the top ten. Study-level findings and limits: Surviving thymic progenitors and recipient T cells were the source of high TCRbeta diversity at day 60 in some patients. Reports say that about two months after transplant, the alpha-beta T cells came out of several hundred graft clones that had expanded. A year post-transplant, T-cell counts and diversity derived mostly from newly produced T cells.

This CDR3 is built from 16 residues. The V segment lost 9 bases and the J segment 0 bases; nucleotides outside the gene matches: 11. The V gene's germline CDR1 is PRHDT and CDR2 FYEKMQ (reference sequence). The rearrangement links TRBV13 to TRBJ2-1; 7 bases agree with TRBD2. Specimen: peripheral blood, collected 180 days after TCRalphabeta/CD19-depleted stem cell transplant. This sequence was found in a male patient aged 2-10 years who had a stem cell transplant for chronic granulomatous disease, so the T cells may come from the graft donor. The CDR3 DNA reads as TGTGCCAGTACAAAGCGGGACGGCTTCTCCTACAATGAGCAGTTCTTC. Translated, it gives CASTKRDGFSYNEQFF.